This record looks at one T cell receptor beta chain sequence and its context. Its antigen is currently unknown. The ends were cut back, 7 bases at V and 1 base at J, with 13 bases in the middle. Germline lookup yields CDR1 LNHDA and CDR2 SQIVND (reference sequence). The CDR3 length is 14 residues. The data were obtained in a study of T cells in Graves' hyperthyroidism and ophthalmopathy. The wider study: Peripheral blood draws took place at initial diagnosis, ahead of any treatment. Overall study results and limits: Most thyroid-expanded clonotypes above 0.001 were also found in blood.

Used for diagnoses were clinical symptoms, serum thyroxine and TRAb, thyroid ultrasound and orbital computed tomography. Amplification yielded TCR beta CDR3 regions, with RNA transcripts as the source. Primed by the HTBI set, a first-round RT-PCR was run on the TCR CDR3. TCRdb re-called the multiplex PCR reads with MiXCR, one entry per CDR3 protein. The sample has about 560,000 distinct CDR3 sequences, roughly 17% seen once. The chain joins TRBV19 to TRBJ1-1; D unclear. Specimen: blood. The sequence derives from a woman younger than 30 with Graves' hyperthyroidism. The CDR3 DNA reads TGTGCCAGTACCTTACGGCAGAAGAACACTGAAGCTTTCTTT. Translated, it gives CASTLRQKNTEAFF.